The present TCR beta chain was sequenced within a study of T cell responses to AZD1222 COVID-19 vaccine. Broader study findings: Vaccination with two AZD1222 doses was followed by a rise in Spike-specific TCR breadth and depth. There were vaccine-associated CD4 TCRs across spike, dominant at 160-218 and 743-854.

V dropped 8 bases and J dropped 5 bases, with 18 bases sitting between them. Per germline, CDR1 LGHDT and CDR2 YNNKEL (reference sequence). The CDR3 has 14 residues. Using immunoSEQ multiplex PCR, the repertoire was profiled, and TCRdb retains in-frame clones only, with some absent. The table shows about 120,000 clones, with more than 80% occurring only once. Notes on this clone: The antigen remains unidentified.

This chain joins TRBV3-1 (or the pseudogene TRBV3-2) and TRBJ1-1; a weak D match, TRBD1 (6 bases). The material was peripheral blood, obtained 28 days after the second dose of the MenACWY control vaccine. The sequence was obtained from an adult who received the MenACWY meningococcal vaccine as a control. CDR3 bases: TGTGCCAGCTTGGGCAGGGGCGCAGGGACTGAAGCTTTCTTT. Translated, it gives CASLGRGAGTEAFF.